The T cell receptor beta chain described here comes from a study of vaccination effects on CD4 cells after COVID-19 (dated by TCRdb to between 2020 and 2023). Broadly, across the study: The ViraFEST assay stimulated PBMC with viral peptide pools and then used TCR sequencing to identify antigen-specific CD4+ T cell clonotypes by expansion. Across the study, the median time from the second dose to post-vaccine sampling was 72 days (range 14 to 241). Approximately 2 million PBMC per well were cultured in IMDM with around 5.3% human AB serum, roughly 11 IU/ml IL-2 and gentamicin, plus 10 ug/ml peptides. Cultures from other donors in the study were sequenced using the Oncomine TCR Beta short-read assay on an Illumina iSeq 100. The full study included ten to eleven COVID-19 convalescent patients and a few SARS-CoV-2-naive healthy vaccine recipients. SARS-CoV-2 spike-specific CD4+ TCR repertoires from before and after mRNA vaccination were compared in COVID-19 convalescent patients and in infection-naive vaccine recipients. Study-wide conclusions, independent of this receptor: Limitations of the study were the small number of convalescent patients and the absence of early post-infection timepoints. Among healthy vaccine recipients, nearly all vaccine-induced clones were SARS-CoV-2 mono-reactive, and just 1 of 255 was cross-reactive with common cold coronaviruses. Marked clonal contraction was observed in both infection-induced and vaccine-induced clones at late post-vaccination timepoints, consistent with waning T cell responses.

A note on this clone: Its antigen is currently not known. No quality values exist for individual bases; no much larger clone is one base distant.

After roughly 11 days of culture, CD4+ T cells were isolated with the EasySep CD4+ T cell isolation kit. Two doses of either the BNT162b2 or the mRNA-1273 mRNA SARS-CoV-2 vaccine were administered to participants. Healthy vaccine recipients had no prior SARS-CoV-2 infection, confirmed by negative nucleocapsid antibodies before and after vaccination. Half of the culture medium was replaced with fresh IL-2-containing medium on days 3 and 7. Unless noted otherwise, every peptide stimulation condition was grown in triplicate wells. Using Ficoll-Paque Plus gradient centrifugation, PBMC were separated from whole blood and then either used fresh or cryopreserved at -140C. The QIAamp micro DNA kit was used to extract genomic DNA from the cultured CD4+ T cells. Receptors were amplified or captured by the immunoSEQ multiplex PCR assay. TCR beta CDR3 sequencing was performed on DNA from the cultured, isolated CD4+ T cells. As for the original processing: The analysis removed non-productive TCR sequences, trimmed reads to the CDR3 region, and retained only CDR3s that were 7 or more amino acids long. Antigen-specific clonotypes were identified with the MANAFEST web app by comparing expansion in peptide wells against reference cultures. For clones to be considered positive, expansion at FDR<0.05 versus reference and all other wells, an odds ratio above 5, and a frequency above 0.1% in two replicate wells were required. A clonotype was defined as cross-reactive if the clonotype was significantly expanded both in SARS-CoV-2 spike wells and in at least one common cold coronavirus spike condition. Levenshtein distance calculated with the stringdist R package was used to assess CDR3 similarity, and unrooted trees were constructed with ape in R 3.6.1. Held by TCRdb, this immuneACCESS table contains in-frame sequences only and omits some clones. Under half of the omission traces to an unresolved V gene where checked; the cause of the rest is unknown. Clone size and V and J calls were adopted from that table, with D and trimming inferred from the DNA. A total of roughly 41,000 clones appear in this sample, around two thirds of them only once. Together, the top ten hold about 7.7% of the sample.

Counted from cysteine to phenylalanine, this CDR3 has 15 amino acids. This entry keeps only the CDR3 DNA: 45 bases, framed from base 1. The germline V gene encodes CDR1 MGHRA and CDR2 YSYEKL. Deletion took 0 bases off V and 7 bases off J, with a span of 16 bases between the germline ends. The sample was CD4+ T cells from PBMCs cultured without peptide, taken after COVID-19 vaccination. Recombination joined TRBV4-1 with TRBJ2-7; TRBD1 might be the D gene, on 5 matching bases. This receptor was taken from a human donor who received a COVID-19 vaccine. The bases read TGCGCCAGCAGCCAAGAAACTACAGGCCCCCGGGAGCAGTACTTC. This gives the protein CASSQETTGPREQYF.